The count of the clone carrying this T cell receptor (beta chain) is one. Method: immunoSEQ multiplex PCR; TCRdb's copy keeps in-frame clones and lacks some. The sample records some 90,000 clones, under 95% being singletons. After thawing and overnight rest, PBMC were stained with GMM-loaded CD1B tetramer, viability dye and anti-CD3 for sorting. C32 glucose monomycolate from Rhodococcus equi was loaded onto the CD1B tetramers. These data originate in a study of T cells in tuberculosis. Across the study: The T cells targeted glucose monomycolate, a mycobacterial lipid, via CD1B.

This CDR3 is 14 amino acids long. V was trimmed by 6 bases and J by 4 bases, leaving 13 bases between them. Per germline, CDR1 MNHNS and CDR2 SASEGT. The rearrangement joins TRBV6-1 to TRBJ1-5, with D possibly being TRBD1 (5 bases). The clonotype comes from an adult woman with latent tuberculosis. Material for sequencing was CD1b-GMM tetramer-negative cells sorted from PBMCs. The CDR3 DNA is TGTGCCAGCAGGCCCTCTGGGGGGAATCAGCCCCAGCATTTT. Translation gives CASRPSGGNQPQHF.